This T cell receptor (beta chain) was found in a study of blood T cell dynamics during melanoma immunotherapy. Profiling relied on immunoSEQ multiplex PCR, and the TCRdb table lists in-frame clones only, not all of them. The table has several thousand clones, around 90% seen once. Described time point: pre-treatment baseline. V lost 2 bases and J 10 bases, leaving 18 bases between the germline ends. There are 15 residues in the CDR3. Germline V gene sequence: CDR1 KGHSH, CDR2 LQKENI. The sample was blood, taken from a patient treated with checkpoint blockade. This receptor was obtained from a human donor with melanoma. This chain links TRBV18 with TRBJ2-1; D is unclear. The CDR3 DNA reads TGTGCCAGCTCACCATACCACTCCGGGCTCATGGAGCAGTTCTTC. It specifies CASSPYHSGLMEQFF.